This TCR beta chain was recovered during a study of blood T cell repertoires in COVID-19. Background on the study: The origin of the acute and convalescent COVID-19 samples was the United States, Italy and Spain. Sample material is recorded as cDNA or gDNA derived from T cells, B-cell-depleted T cells, or PBMCs.

In the authors' workflow: Estimates of nucleated cell counts were drawn from the amplification of reference gene primers. Method: immunoSEQ multiplex PCR; TCRdb's copy keeps in-frame clones and lacks some. The V and J calls and clone size were taken over from that table, and D and trimming were inferred from the DNA. The sample has approximately 130,000 clones; approximately 86% are singletons. The germline V gene encodes CDR1 SGHAT and CDR2 FQNNGV. This CDR3 has 18 residues. V lost 4 bases and J lost 0; bases outside the gene matches: 9. This clone was counted a single time. This clonotype was obtained from a woman in her fifties or sixties who had recovered from COVID-19. The rearrangement joins TRBV11-2 to TRBJ1-3; TRBD1 agrees at 10 bases. The specimen sequenced was peripheral blood. CDR3 in DNA: TGTGCCAGCAGCTCCCTGCGCGGGACAGGGGACTCTGGAAACACCATATATTTT. It yields the protein CASSSLRGTGDSGNTIYF.